These T cell receptor beta chains were read from a single sample in a study of cytomegalovirus exposure and HLA in healthy donors. Data came from immunoSEQ multiplex PCR; TCRdb stores just in-frame clones and leaves some out. The sample includes roughly 130,000 clones, 80% to 85% of them seen just once. Sequencing was performed on PBMCs. These receptors originate from a man aged 18 to 30 in good health and CMV-seronegative. The CDR3 runs from the conserved cysteine through the conserved F or W. The D gene is left open where the match is weak. Some rows have no size entry. The others give once, few or many, or a class for an expanded clone.

j_call clone_size d_call v_call cdr3_nt cdr3_aa
TRBJ2-5 . . TRBV7-9 TGTGCCAGCAGCTTAGAGGGGACAAGTAATGGAGAGACCCAGTACTTC CASSLEGTSNGETQYF
TRBJ2-7 . . TRBV5-1 TGCGCCAGCAGCTGGGACACCAGCTCCTACGAGCAGTACTTC CASSWDTSSYEQYF
TRBJ1-4 . . TRBV4-1 TGCGCCAGCAGCCAAGTCCGGGACATGGATGAAAAACTGTTTTTT CASSQVRDMDEKLFF
TRBJ1-4 . TRBD1 TRBV18 TGTGCCAGCTCACCACAACGGACAGGGGTAGAAAAACTGTTTTTT CASSPQRTGVEKLFF
TRBJ2-4 . . TRBV4-3 TGCGCCAGCAGCCAAGATTTAAAGCGGGCCGGGACAGAGCGAGACATTCAGTACTTC CASSQDLKRAGTERDIQYF
TRBJ2-7 . . TRBV27 TGTGCCAGCAGTTTATCGAGGGCCTACGAGCAGTACTTC CASSLSRAYEQYF
TRBJ1-6 . . TRBV14 TGTGCCAGCAGCCAAGACACAGGGCGGAATTCACCCCTCCACTTT CASSQDTGRNSPLHF
TRBJ2-5 . . TRBV7-7 TGTGCTAGCAGCTTAGCCGGTCAGGGTACGGAGACCCAGTACTTC CASSLAGQGTETQYF
TRBJ2-1 . TRBD2 TRBV5-4 TGTGCCAGCAGCTTAGAGCCTACAGGAGCGGGAAGTAACGATGAGCAGTTCTTC CASSLEPTGAGSNDEQFF
TRBJ1-1 . . TRBV7-9 TGTGCCAGCAGCTTAAGGGGAACTGAAGCTTTCTTT CASSLRGTEAFF
TRBJ2-1 once TRBD2 TRBV6-5 TGTGCCAGCACCGGACTAGCCGGTGAGCAGTTCTTC CASTGLAGEQFF
TRBJ2-5 . . TRBV9 TGTGCCAGCAGCGTGGGTGCAGAGGAAGAGACCCAGTACTTC CASSVGAEEETQYF
TRBJ1-1 . . TRBV28 TGTGCCAGCAGCCGACAGCTCACTGAAGCTTTCTTT CASSRQLTEAFF
TRBJ1-2 . TRBD1 TRBV9 TGTGCCAGCAGCGCTAGACAGGGCCCCATTTCTGGCTACACCTTC CASSARQGPISGYTF
TRBJ2-5 . . TRBV11-2 TGTGCCAGCAGCTTAGGTTCTCAGGGGCAAGAGACCCAGTACTTC CASSLGSQGQETQYF
TRBJ2-7 . . TRBV4-2 TGTGCCAGCAGCCAAGATCTCGCCTACGAGCAGTACTTC CASSQDLAYEQYF
TRBJ1-5 . TRBD1 TRBV5-1 TGCGCCAGCAGCTTGGGGACAGGGGTCGATAGCAATCAGCCCCAGCATTTT CASSLGTGVDSNQPQHF
TRBJ1-6 once . TRBV14 TGTGCCAGCAGCCAGAACATCCTAGAGGTTGATTCACCCCTCCACTTT CASSQNILEVDSPLHF
TRBJ1-1 . . TRBV29-1 TGCAGCGTTGAAGGGACTCCGAACACTGAAGCTTTCTTT CSVEGTPNTEAFF
TRBJ1-5 . . TRBV2 TGTGCCAGCAGTAAAGAGGGGGATCAGCCCCAGCATTTT CASSKEGDQPQHF
TRBJ1-5 once . TRBV9 TGTGCCAGCAGTGGGGGCGAGAATCGAAATCAGCCCCAGCATTTT CASSGGENRNQPQHF
TRBJ2-7 few . TRBV14 TGTGCCAGCAGCCCGTTACCGACTGGAACAAGAAGCGAGCAGTACTTC CASSPLPTGTRSEQYF
TRBJ2-3 . . TRBV27 TGTGCCAGCAGTTTGTCGGGCCAGGGTTTTGATACGCAGTATTTT CASSLSGQGFDTQYF
TRBJ2-7 . . TRBV5-1 TGCGCCAGCAGCCCGTCGCAGGCCAGGCCACCCTACGAGCAGTACTTC CASSPSQARPPYEQYF
TRBJ1-1 . . TRBV5-4 TGTGCCAGCGTCGACAGTAACACTGAAGCTTTCTTT CASVDSNTEAFF
TRBJ2-7 . TRBD2 TRBV20-1 TGCTCGAGCGGGGGGGCCGGGGAGCAGTACTTC CSSGGAGEQYF
TRBJ1-1 . TRBD1 TRBV4-1 TGCGCCAGCAGCCAAGGCGGGACAGGATCCTGGACTGCGAACACTGAAGCTTTCTTT CASSQGGTGSWTANTEAFF